This TCR beta chain was captured by sequencing in a study of blood T cell repertoires in COVID-19. Study overall: Samples taken during acute and convalescent COVID-19 were collected in the United States, Italy and Spain. T cells, B-cell-depleted T cells, or PBMCs supplied cDNA or gDNA.

Per the study methods: By means of reference gene primer amplification, nucleated cell counts were estimated. TCRdb keeps only in-frame clones here, not all; method: immunoSEQ multiplex PCR. V, J and clone size are those of that table, while D and trimming were read from the DNA. Of 45,000 to 70,000 clones in the sample, under 90% were seen once. The ends were cut back, 2 bases at V and 4 bases at J, with 12 bases in the middle. CDR3 length: 15 residues. Germline CDR1 SGHKS, CDR2 YYEKEE (reference sequence). The sequenced sample consisted of peripheral blood. This chain links TRBV5-5 with TRBJ2-2; tentative D call: TRBD2 (5 bases). The source of this sequence is an elderly woman with acute or convalescent COVID-19. CDR3 bases: TGTGCCAGCAGCTTAGGGCTAGCTAGCACCGGGGAGCTGTTTTTT. It translates to CASSLGLASTGELFF.